This is a list of T cell receptor beta chains from one sample in a study of OX40 agonist ivuxolimab in advanced cancers. Data came from immunoSEQ multiplex PCR; TCRdb stores just in-frame clones and leaves some out. The sample contains fewer than 15,000 clones, around 83% of which appear only once. The specimen was CD4+ or CD8+ T cells sorted from blood, collected in a trial of the OX40 agonist ivuxolimab. The receptors were sampled from an adult with an advanced solid tumor such as melanoma, head and neck, liver or kidney cancer. Both conserved end residues are part of each CDR3. A D gene is named only where the DNA matches it firmly. The size field is filled for only some rows; it gives once, few, many or a size class.

V gene	clone size	D gene	J gene	CDR3 protein	CDR3 DNA
TRBV6-1	few	-	TRBJ2-7	CASSGEVGGSDEQYF	TGTGCCAGCAGTGGGGAAGTAGGTGGGAGTGACGAGCAGTACTTC
TRBV6-6	-	-	TRBJ1-4	CASTYGGLNEKLFF	TGTGCCAGCACATACGGGGGGCTGAATGAAAAACTGTTTTTT
TRBV6-1	-	-	TRBJ1-5	CASSIMGFGQPQHF	TGTGCCAGCTCGATAATGGGTTTTGGTCAGCCCCAGCATTTT
TRBV4-2	-	TRBD1	TRBJ2-2	CASSRLQGESGELFF	TGTGCCAGCAGCCGACTACAGGGGGAGAGCGGGGAGCTGTTTTTT
TRBV15	-	TRBD1	TRBJ2-6	CATSSDRASAGANVLTF	TGTGCCACCAGCAGTGACAGGGCATCAGCTGGGGCCAACGTCCTGACTTTC
TRBV6-1	-	-	TRBJ2-7	CASSTGFTSSYEQYF	TGTGCCAGCAGTACAGGCTTTACCAGCTCCTACGAGCAGTACTTC
TRBV5-4	-	-	TRBJ2-3	CASSLGVGTDTQYF	TGTGCCAGCAGCTTGGGGGTCGGCACAGATACGCAGTATTTT
TRBV6-1	-	-	TRBJ2-7	CASSEVGGAGSYEQYF	TGTGCCAGCAGTGAAGTGGGGGGCGCGGGCTCCTACGAGCAGTACTTC
TRBV29-1	-	-	TRBJ2-7	CSAFMRGEYEQYF	TGCAGCGCCTTCATGCGGGGCGAGTACGAGCAGTACTTC
TRBV19	few	-	TRBJ1-1	CASSIVGREGTEAFF	TGTGCCAGTAGTATAGTGGGCAGGGAGGGAACTGAAGCTTTCTTT
TRBV5-6	-	TRBD2	TRBJ2-1	CASSSSGWGANEQFF	TGTGCCAGCAGTTCTAGCGGGTGGGGGGCCAATGAGCAGTTCTTC